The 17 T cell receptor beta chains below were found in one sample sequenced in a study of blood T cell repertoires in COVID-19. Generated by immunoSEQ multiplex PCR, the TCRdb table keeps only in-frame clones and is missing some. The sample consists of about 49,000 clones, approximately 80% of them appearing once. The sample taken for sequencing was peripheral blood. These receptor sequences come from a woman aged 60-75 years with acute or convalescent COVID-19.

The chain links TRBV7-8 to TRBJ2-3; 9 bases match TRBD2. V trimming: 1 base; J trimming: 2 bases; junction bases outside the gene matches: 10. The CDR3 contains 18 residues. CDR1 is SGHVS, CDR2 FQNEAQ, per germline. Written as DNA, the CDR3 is TGTGCCAGCAGCTTAGGTGCGGTGAGCGGGGGGAACACAGATACGCAGTATTTT. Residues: CASSLGAVSGGNTDTQYF.

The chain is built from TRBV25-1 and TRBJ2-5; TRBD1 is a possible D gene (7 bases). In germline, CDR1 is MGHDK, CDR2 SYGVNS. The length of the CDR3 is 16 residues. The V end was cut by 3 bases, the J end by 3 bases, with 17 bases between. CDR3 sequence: CASSDGAGQMKETQYF. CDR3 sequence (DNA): TGTGCCAGCAGTGATGGCGCGGGACAGATGAAAGAGACCCAGTACTTC.

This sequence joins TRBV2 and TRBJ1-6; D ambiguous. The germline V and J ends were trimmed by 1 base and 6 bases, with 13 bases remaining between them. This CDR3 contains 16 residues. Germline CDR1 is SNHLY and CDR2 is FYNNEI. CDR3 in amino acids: CASSEGLSGSNSPLHF. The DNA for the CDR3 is TGTGCCAGCAGTGAAGGGCTATCGGGGAGTAATTCACCCCTCCACTTT.

CDR3 coding DNA: TGTGCCAGCTCACCACAGGGACAGGGTAATTCACCCCTCCACTTT. Translated, it gives CASSPQGQGNSPLHF. The genes are TRBV18 and TRBJ1-6, with 9 bases lining up with TRBD1. Germline CDR1 and CDR2: KGHSH and LQKENI. This CDR3 has 15 residues. After removal of 1 base from V and 6 bases from J, the junction contained 1 base not matched to a gene.

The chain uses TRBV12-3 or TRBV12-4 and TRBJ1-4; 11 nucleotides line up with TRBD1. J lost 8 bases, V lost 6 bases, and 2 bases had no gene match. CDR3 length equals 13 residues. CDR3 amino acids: CASRGQGGEKLFF. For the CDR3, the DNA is TGTGCCAGCAGGGGACAGGGGGGCGAAAAACTGTTTTTT.

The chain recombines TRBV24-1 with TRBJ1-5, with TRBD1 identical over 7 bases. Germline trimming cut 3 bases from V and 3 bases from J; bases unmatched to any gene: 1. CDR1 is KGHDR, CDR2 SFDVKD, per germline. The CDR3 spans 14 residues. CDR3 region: CATSDGTANQPQHF. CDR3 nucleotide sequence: TGTGCCACCAGTGATGGGACAGCCAATCAGCCCCAGCATTTT.

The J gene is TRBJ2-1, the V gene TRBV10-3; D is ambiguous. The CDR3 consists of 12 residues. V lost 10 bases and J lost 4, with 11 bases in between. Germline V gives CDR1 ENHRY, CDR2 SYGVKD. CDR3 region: CATRSQYNEQFF. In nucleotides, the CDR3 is TGTGCCACCCGGAGTCAGTACAATGAGCAGTTCTTC.

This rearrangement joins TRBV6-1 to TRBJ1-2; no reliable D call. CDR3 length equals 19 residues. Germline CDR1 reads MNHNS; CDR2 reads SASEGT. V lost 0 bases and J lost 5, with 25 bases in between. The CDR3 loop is CASSEASGMRGGQAYGYTF. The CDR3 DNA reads TGTGCCAGCAGTGAAGCCTCGGGTATGCGGGGAGGGCAGGCGTATGGCTACACCTTC.

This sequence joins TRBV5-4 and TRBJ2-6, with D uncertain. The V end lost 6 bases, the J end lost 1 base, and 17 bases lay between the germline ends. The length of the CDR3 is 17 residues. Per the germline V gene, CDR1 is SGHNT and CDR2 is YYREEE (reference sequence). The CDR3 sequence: CASTLELSRSGANVLTF. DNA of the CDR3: TGTGCCAGCACTCTGGAGCTCTCGCGTTCTGGGGCCAACGTCCTGACTTTC.

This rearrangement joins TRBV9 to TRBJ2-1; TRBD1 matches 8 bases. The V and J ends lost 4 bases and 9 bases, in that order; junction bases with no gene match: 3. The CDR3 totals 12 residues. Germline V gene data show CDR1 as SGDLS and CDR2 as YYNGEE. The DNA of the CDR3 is TGTGCCAGCAGCACAACAGGGGGTGAGCAGTTCTTC. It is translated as CASSTTGGEQFF.

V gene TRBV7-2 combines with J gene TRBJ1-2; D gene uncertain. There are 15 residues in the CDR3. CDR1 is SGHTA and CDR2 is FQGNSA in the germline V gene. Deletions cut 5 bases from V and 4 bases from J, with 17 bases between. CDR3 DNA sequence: TGTGCCAGCAGCCAGCCCGTCGGAGCCCTCTATGGCTACACCTTC. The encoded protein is CASSQPVGALYGYTF. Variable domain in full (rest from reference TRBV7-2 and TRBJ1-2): GAGVSQSPSNKVTEKGKDVELRCDPISGHTALYWYRQSLGQGLEFLIYFQGNSAPDKSGLPSDRFSAERTGGSVSTLTIQRTQQEDSAVYLCASSQPVGALYGYTFGSGTRLTVV.

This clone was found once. CDR3 residues: CASTRQVGETQYF. CDR3 nucleotide sequence: TGTGCCAGTACCAGACAGGTCGGAGAGACCCAGTACTTC. The chain combines TRBV6-5 with TRBJ2-5; a weak D match, TRBD1 (6 bases). Per germline, CDR1 MNHEY and CDR2 SVGAGI. This CDR3 has 13 residues. The V end was cut by 9 bases, the J end by 4 bases, with 15 bases between.

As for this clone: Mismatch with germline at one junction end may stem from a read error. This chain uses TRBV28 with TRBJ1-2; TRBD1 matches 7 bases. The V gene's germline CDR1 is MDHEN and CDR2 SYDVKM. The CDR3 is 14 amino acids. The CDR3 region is CASNIGGGSYDYTF. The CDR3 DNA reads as TGTGCCAGCAATATAGGAGGGGGCAGCTATGACTACACCTTC.

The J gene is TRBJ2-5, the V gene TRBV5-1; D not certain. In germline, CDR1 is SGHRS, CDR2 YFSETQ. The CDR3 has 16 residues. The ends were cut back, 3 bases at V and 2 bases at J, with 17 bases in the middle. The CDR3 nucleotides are TGCGCCAGCAGCTCTTTGTTAACACAAACACAAGAGACCCAGTACTTC. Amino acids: CASSSLLTQTQETQYF.

CDR3 in amino acids: CASSPPTGGLETQYF. CDR3 DNA sequence: TGTGCCAGCTCACCACCTACAGGGGGGTTGGAGACCCAGTACTTC. The genes are TRBV18 and TRBJ2-5; TRBD1 agrees at 8 bases. Germline V gene lookup returns CDR1 KGHSH and CDR2 LQKENI. V was pared by 0 bases and J by 5 bases, with 5 bases of the junction left unmatched. The CDR3 contains 15 residues.

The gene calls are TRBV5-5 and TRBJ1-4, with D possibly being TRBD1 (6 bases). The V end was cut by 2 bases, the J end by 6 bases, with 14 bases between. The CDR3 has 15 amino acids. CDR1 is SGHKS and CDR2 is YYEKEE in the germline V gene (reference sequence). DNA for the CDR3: TGTGCCAGCAGCTTTATCAACAGGGAAGATGAAAAACTGTTTTTT. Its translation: CASSFINREDEKLFF.

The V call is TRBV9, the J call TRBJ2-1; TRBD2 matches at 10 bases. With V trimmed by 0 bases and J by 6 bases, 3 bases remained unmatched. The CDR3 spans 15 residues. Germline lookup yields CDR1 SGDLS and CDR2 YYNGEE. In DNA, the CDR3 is TGTGCCAGCAGCGTAGGCCGGACTAGCGGCAATGAGCAGTTCTTC. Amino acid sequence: CASSVGRTSGNEQFF.